This TCR beta chain was sequenced during a study of shared clonotypes between healthy human individuals. V shed 7 bases and J shed 1 base, with 16 bases lying between them. This CDR3 has 15 amino acids. Germline values: CDR1 SGHAT, CDR2 FQNNGV. The sample holds a few counts of this clone. It was across several immunoSEQ plates that each subset's genomic DNA was evenly split. The protocol was immunoSEQ multiplex PCR, while the TCRdb copy is restricted to in-frame clones and leaves out a portion. The sample comprises about 670,000 clones, about two thirds of which are singletons, and under 2% rests with the top ten.

V and J are TRBV11-2 and TRBJ1-1; D remains unclear. Sequencing was performed on memory CD4+ T cells sorted from blood. Indicated subset: CD45RA-negative fraction. This TCR was recovered from a woman aged 25 to 45 in good health. CDR3 in amino acids: CASTLQLHKNTEAFF. The CDR3 DNA follows: TGTGCCAGCACCCTTCAACTGCATAAGAACACTGAAGCTTTCTTT.